The 5 T cell receptor beta chains reported below all come from one sample, sequenced in a study of cytomegalovirus exposure and HLA in healthy donors (dated by TCRdb to the late 2010s). The library was obtained by the immunoSEQ multiplex PCR assay. A mixture of 60 forward primers for TCR Vbeta segments and 13 reverse primers for TCR Jbeta segments was used in the multiplex PCR. TCRdb took over this immuneACCESS table, retaining in-frame rearrangements with V and J assigned. Such tables are incomplete; in checked studies, under half of the missing clones stem from an unresolved V gene, and the remainder is unexplained. For this sample there are 120,000 to 150,000 clones; approximately 71% appear just once. The leading ten clones occupy over 3% of the sample. The sequencing sample was made of PBMCs. These receptors all stem from a man aged 35-49 years in good health and CMV-seronegative.

This chain connects TRBV27 to TRBJ2-5; D is unclear. The DNA end lines up better with TRBJ2-7; the J call may be wrong. There are 13 residues in the CDR3. Germline-derived CDR1 and CDR2 are MNHEY and SMNVEV (reference sequence). CDR3 sequence (DNA): TGTGCCAGCAGTCCAACCCCATCCTACGAGCAGTACTTC. Protein: CASSPTPSYEQYF.

The chain joins TRBV7-9 to TRBJ2-5; 10 bases are a match to TRBD2. Germline trimming cut 2 bases from V and 2 bases from J; bases unmatched to any gene: 5. Germline CDR1 and CDR2: SEHNR and FQNEAQ (reference sequence). The CDR3 is 16 amino acids. The CDR3 protein is CASSLLTSGVQETQYF. In nucleotides, the CDR3 is TGTGCCAGCAGCTTACTTACTAGCGGGGTGCAAGAGACCCAGTACTTC.

This chain uses TRBV7-8 with TRBJ2-1; 15 positions agree with TRBD2. Per germline, CDR1 SGHVS and CDR2 FQNEAQ. The ends lost 1 base at V and 4 bases at J; junction bases unmatched: 11. CDR3 length: 20 amino acids. The CDR3: CASSLVRFGLAGGRYNEQFF. CDR3 nucleotide sequence: TGTGCCAGCAGCTTAGTACGCTTCGGACTAGCGGGGGGGCGTTACAATGAGCAGTTCTTC. Supplemented by reference TRBV7-8 and TRBJ2-1, the full variable domain reads GAGVSQSPRYKVAKRGQDVALRCDPISGHVSLFWYQQALGQGPEFLTYFQNEAQLDKSGLPSDRFFAERPEGSVSTLKIQRTQQEDSAVYLCASSLVRFGLAGGRYNEQFFGPGTRLTVL.

This chain uses TRBV2 with TRBJ1-2; D remains unclear. Between the trimmed V and J ends, which lost 4 bases and 4 bases, there was a span of 19 bases. The CDR3 has 16 amino acids. Germline CDR1 SNHLY, CDR2 FYNNEI. The CDR3 DNA reads as TGTGCCAGCAGTGCCGGCGGGGAGGAGGTTTTCTATGGCTACACCTTC. Its protein is CASSAGGEEVFYGYTF.

V gene TRBV2 combines with J gene TRBJ2-7; tentative D call: TRBD1 (6 bases). The germline V and J ends were trimmed by 6 bases and 5 bases, with 11 bases remaining between them. CDR3 length: 12 amino acids. Germline V CDR1 and CDR2: SNHLY, FYNNEI. The CDR3 region is CASRRQVDEQYF. As DNA, the CDR3 is TGTGCCAGCAGGAGACAGGTAGACGAGCAGTACTTC. The full variable domain, completed using reference TRBV2 and TRBJ2-7, is EPEVTQTPSHQVTQMGQEVILRCVPISNHLYFYWYRQILGQKVEFLVSFYNNEISEKSEIFDDQFSVERPDGSNFTLKIRSTKLEDSAMYFCASRRQVDEQYFGPGTRLTVT.